The entry below gives a single T cell receptor (beta chain) sequence along with its context. Its specificity is unknown. Germline V CDR1 and CDR2: SGHRS, YFSETQ. This CDR3 is built from 16 residues. Trimming removed 0 bases at V and 5 bases at J, with 18 bases between. The data were obtained in a study of blood T cells in healthy people across ages. Broader study findings: PBMCs left unsorted prevented a conclusive naive versus antigen-experienced comparison. Per-million-T-cell TCR beta diversity fell roughly linearly with age.

Alongside a J-beta primer mix, a sample-barcoded 5' primer served in a second PCR lasting roughly 7 to 11 cycles. The yield of each sample was at least 2.5 million CDR3-containing paired-end reads. TCRdb processed the 5' RACE reads anew with MiXCR; each CDR3 protein has one entry. Here the sample spans over 1.5 million distinct CDR3 sequences, less than 50% being singletons. Each sample yielded at least 6 micrograms of PBMC total RNA. The chain joins TRBV5-1 to TRBJ2-7; D is possibly TRBD1 or TRBD2 (5 bases each). The sequencing input was blood. The TCR comes from a woman in her thirties or forties in good health. In DNA, the CDR3 is TGCGCCAGCAGCTTGGAAGGGGACCCAACACTTCACGAGCAGTACTTC. It yields the protein CASSLEGDPTLHEQYF.